This T cell receptor (beta chain) was identified in a study of cytomegalovirus exposure and HLA in healthy donors. On this clone itself: Its specificity is unknown.

Study conclusions and caveats: Investigators reported 150 to 200 TCR beta chains as tied to cytomegalovirus. Rarity characterized most TCR sequences, yet some public TCRs appeared in many donors. The classifier reportedly diagnosed cytomegalovirus status with high sensitivity and specificity.

Trimming took 5 bases from V and 2 from J; bases not matched to a gene: 5. Germline values: CDR1 SGHTA, CDR2 FQGTGA. This CDR3 has 15 amino acids. The data were produced by immunoSEQ multiplex PCR, yet TCRdb's version contains in-frame clones alone and is incomplete. The sample has 150,000 to 200,000 clones; 80% to 85% are singletons. The donors were members of the roughly 120-subject validation cohort (separate from the approximately 670-subject first cohort). The clonotype comes from a woman in her late teens or twenties in good health and CMV-seropositive. This chain uses TRBV7-3 with TRBJ2-3; 9 nucleotides align to TRBD2. The sample consisted of PBMCs. CDR3 DNA: TGTGCCAGCAGCAAAAGCGGGGGGCTCACAGATACGCAGTATTTT. Its translation is CASSKSGGLTDTQYF.